These 9 T cell receptor beta chains share one sample of origin, sequenced in a study of shared clonotypes between healthy human individuals. Here immunoSEQ multiplex PCR was the method, and the copy in TCRdb shows in-frame clones only, minus some. Of nearly 750,000 clones in the sample, about two thirds were seen once. Sequencing was done on a sample of memory CD4+ T cells sorted from blood. Subset reported: CD45RA-negative fraction. The receptors stem from a woman in her twenties or thirties in good health.

V gene TRBV4-1 combines with J gene TRBJ1-5; 8 bases are shared with TRBD1. Unmatched junction bases numbered 5, after V lost 4 bases and J lost 0 bases. CDR1 and CDR2 (germline): MGHRA, YSYEKL. This CDR3 is 16 amino acids long. CDR3 sequence reads: CASSLRTGYSNQPQHF. The CDR3 DNA reads TGCGCCAGCAGCCTTAGGACAGGGTATAGCAATCAGCCCCAGCATTTT.

The genes are TRBV6-6 and TRBJ2-5; unclear D gene. The CDR3 loop spans 13 amino acids. Trimming pared 5 bases from V and 5 bases from J, leaving 12 bases between. The germline gives CDR1 MNHNY, CDR2 SVGAGI (reference sequence). CDR3 sequence (DNA): TGTGCCAGCAGTCACCAGGCGGTCGAGACCCAGTACTTC. Encoded protein: CASSHQAVETQYF.

This clone has at least ten counts. The rearrangement joins TRBV25-1 to TRBJ1-2; 10 bases agree with TRBD1. The CDR3 contains 14 residues. Germline loops: CDR1 MGHDK, CDR2 SYGVNS. V lost 3 bases and J lost 6; bases outside the gene matches: 4. CDR3 bases: TGTGCCAGCAGTGAGTTCGACAGGGGGCATGGCTACACCTTC. Translating gives CASSEFDRGHGYTF.

In regard to this clone: Other nucleotide sequences in the sample specify the same CDR3. V gene TRBV5-1 combines with J gene TRBJ2-3; D might be TRBD1 or TRBD2, each matching 5 bases. The V gene's germline CDR1 is SGHRS and CDR2 YFSETQ. This CDR3 has 14 amino acids. V lost 0 bases and J 5 bases, leaving 10 bases between the germline ends. DNA of the CDR3: TGCGCCAGCAGCTTGGGAACTGGGGGAGATACGCAGTATTTT. Translating it yields CASSLGTGGDTQYF.

The chain joins TRBV9 to TRBJ1-1, with D perhaps matching TRBD1 (6 bases). From germline, CDR1 is SGDLS and CDR2 YYNGEE. Trimming removed 0 bases from V and 3 bases from J, with 9 bases in between. This CDR3 is built from 14 residues. The CDR3 protein is CASSVVGGHTEAFF. The DNA for the CDR3 is TGTGCCAGCAGCGTAGTAGGGGGGCACACTGAAGCTTTCTTT. Full variable domain (missing parts from reference TRBV9 and TRBJ1-1): DSGVTQTPKHLITATGQRVTLRCSPRSGDLSVYWYQQSLDQGLQFLIQYYNGEERAKGNILERFSAQQFPDLHSELNLSSLELGDSALYFCASSVVGGHTEAFFGQGTRLTVV.

The chain joins TRBV4-2 to TRBJ2-2; D remains unclear. Deletions cut 1 base from V and 7 bases from J, with 10 bases between. Germline values: CDR1 LGHNA, CDR2 YNFKEQ. The CDR3 has 14 residues. The CDR3 DNA reads as TGTGCCAGCAGCCAAGGGGCTACCAACGGGGAGCTGTTTTTT. Translated: CASSQGATNGELFF.

The chain uses TRBV25-1 and TRBJ2-3; 10 bases are shared with TRBD2. The CDR3 sequence is 18 residues long. CDR1 and CDR2 (germline): MGHDK, SYGVNS. Trimming cost V 3 bases and J 0 bases; bases outside gene matches: 9. The CDR3 reads CASSEGRLAGVSTDTQYF. The DNA of the CDR3 is TGTGCCAGCAGTGAGGGTAGGCTAGCGGGAGTAAGCACAGATACGCAGTATTTT.

This clone was seen repeatedly, ten times or more. This chain joins TRBV6-1 and TRBJ1-5; D might be TRBD1 (5 bases). The ends were cut back, 0 bases at V and 5 bases at J, with 14 bases in the middle. Germline V gives CDR1 MNHNS, CDR2 SASEGT. This CDR3 comprises 16 residues. CDR3 sequence reads: CASSEALPREYQPQHF. The CDR3 coding sequence is TGTGCCAGCAGTGAAGCGCTTCCCAGGGAGTATCAGCCCCAGCATTTT.

The rearrangement links TRBV27 to TRBJ2-6; D is possibly TRBD1 (5 bases). Germline CDR1 is MNHEY and CDR2 is SMNVEV (reference sequence). The germline V and J ends were trimmed by 6 bases and 0 bases, with 9 bases remaining between them. CDR3 length: 15 residues. CDR3 sequence: CASSSGSSGANVLTF. Written as DNA, the CDR3 is TGTGCCAGCAGCTCAGGGTCCTCTGGGGCCAACGTCCTGACTTTC.